The text below deals with one T cell receptor beta chain. The germline V gene has CDR1 SGHRS and CDR2 YFSETQ. The CDR3 is 17 amino acids. With V trimmed by 1 base and J by 4 bases, 8 bases remained unmatched. The data were taken from a study of blood T cell repertoires in COVID-19. Background on the study: COVID-19 samples collected from the United States, Italy and Spain covered acute and convalescent phases. T cells, B-cell-depleted T cells, or PBMCs supplied cDNA or gDNA.

In the original workflow: From reference gene primer amplification, estimates of nucleated cell counts were derived. Using immunoSEQ multiplex PCR, the repertoire was profiled, and TCRdb retains in-frame clones only, with some absent. V and J calls and clone size are as listed in that table; D and trimming were resolved from the DNA. This table holds fewer than 300,000 clones, about 91% found once. The J gene is TRBJ2-1, the V gene TRBV5-1; 10 nucleotides align to TRBD2. Sequencing was performed on peripheral blood. The TCR sequence derives from a person under 35 with COVID-19, enrolled during active disease. The chain's CDR3 is CASSLSASGSGYNEQFF. The DNA for the CDR3 is TGCGCCAGCAGCTTGTCGGCTAGCGGGAGTGGTTACAATGAGCAGTTCTTC. The complete variable domain, with remaining parts taken from reference TRBV5-1 and TRBJ2-1, reads KAGVTQTPRYLIKTRGQQVTLSCSPISGHRSVSWYQQTPGQGLQFLFEYFSETQRNKGNFPGRFSGRQFSNSRSEMNVSTLELGDSALYLCASSLSASGSGYNEQFFGPGTRLTVL.